This is a list of T cell receptor beta chains from one sample in a study of radiotherapy plus CTLA-4 blockade in lung cancer. Assay used: immunoSEQ multiplex PCR; TCRdb lists only in-frame clones, some missing. The sample lists some 49,000 clones, more than 75% occurring once. This specimen consisted of peripheral blood, obtained from a patient treated with radiotherapy plus ipilimumab. Every receptor here comes from a human donor with non-small cell lung cancer whose response to radiotherapy plus ipilimumab could not be evaluated. Each CDR3 is given with its conserved first and last residue. Each record gives: V gene, J gene, D gene, clone size, CDR3 protein, CDR3 DNA. The D gene is left open where the match is weak. Some rows have no size entry. The others give once, few or many, or a class for an expanded clone.

V: TRBV19
J: TRBJ1-1
D: NA
size: NA
CDR3: CASSIGGPGNTEAFF
DNA: TGTGCCAGTAGTATCGGGGGACCCGGGAACACTGAAGCTTTCTTT

V: TRBV4-1
J: TRBJ2-3
D: NA
size: NA
CDR3: CASSQEVMAVGTDTQYF
DNA: TGCGCCAGCAGCCAAGAGGTCATGGCGGTAGGCACAGATACGCAGTATTTT

V: TRBV6-5
J: TRBJ2-7
D: TRBD2
size: NA
CDR3: CASSSPLAGGRYEQYF
DNA: TGTGCCAGCAGTTCTCCACTAGCGGGAGGAAGGTACGAGCAGTACTTC

V: TRBV7-8
J: TRBJ1-2
D: TRBD1
size: NA
CDR3: CASSFRQQGEHGYTF
DNA: TGTGCCAGCAGCTTTCGTCAGCAGGGGGAGCATGGCTACACCTTC

V: TRBV6-1
J: TRBJ2-4
D: TRBD1
size: NA
CDR3: CASSDPRGPLNIQYF
DNA: TGTGCCAGCAGTGACCCCAGGGGGCCGTTAAACATTCAGTACTTC

V: TRBV7-9
J: TRBJ2-1
D: TRBD2
size: NA
CDR3: CASRPELAASDYEQFF
DNA: TGTGCCAGCAGACCCGAACTAGCGGCCTCGGATTATGAGCAGTTCTTC

V: TRBV2
J: TRBJ2-3
D: NA
size: NA
CDR3: CASSEGGRDTDTQYF
DNA: TGTGCCAGCAGTGAAGGTGGCAGGGACACAGATACGCAGTATTTT

V: TRBV27
J: TRBJ2-1
D: TRBD1
size: NA
CDR3: CASSSSDRGLHEQFF
DNA: TGTGCCAGCAGTTCCTCGGACAGGGGGCTCCATGAGCAGTTCTTC

V: TRBV30
J: TRBJ1-5
D: NA
size: NA
CDR3: CAWSAPGGQPQHF
DNA: TGTGCCTGGAGTGCACCGGGGGGACAGCCCCAGCATTTT

V: TRBV10-3
J: TRBJ2-7
D: TRBD2
size: few
CDR3: CAISGGLAVWGEQYF
DNA: TGTGCCATCAGTGGGGGACTAGCGGTTTGGGGCGAGCAGTACTTC

V: TRBV15
J: TRBJ1-5
D: TRBD1
size: NA
CDR3: CATSRERTGVRNQPQHF
DNA: TGTGCCACCAGCAGAGAAAGGACAGGGGTTCGCAATCAGCCCCAGCATTTT

V: TRBV11-2
J: TRBJ1-5
D: TRBD1
size: NA
CDR3: CASSTLDRRNSNQPQHF
DNA: TGTGCCAGCAGCACTCTGGACAGGAGAAATAGCAATCAGCCCCAGCATTTT

V: TRBV14
J: TRBJ2-7
D: NA
size: NA
CDR3: CASSQNRDYEQYF
DNA: TGTGCCAGCAGCCAGAACAGGGACTACGAGCAGTACTTC

V: TRBV5-1
J: TRBJ1-3
D: NA
size: NA
CDR3: CASSFGIPGQRNTIYF
DNA: TGCGCCAGCAGCTTCGGGATACCGGGACAAAGAAACACCATATATTTT

V: TRBV28
J: TRBJ2-7
D: NA
size: once
CDR3: CASSQSRGSSYEQYF
DNA: TGTGCCAGCAGTCAATCTAGGGGGTCGTCCTACGAGCAGTACTTC

V: TRBV18
J: TRBJ1-1
D: NA
size: NA
CDR3: CASSSGPKNTEAFF
DNA: TGTGCCAGCTCATCAGGGCCCAAAAACACTGAAGCTTTCTTT

V: TRBV28
J: TRBJ1-5
D: NA
size: NA
CDR3: CASSYAGGNQPQHF
DNA: TGTGCCAGCAGTTATGCGGGGGGCAATCAGCCCCAGCATTTT

V: TRBV7-9
J: TRBJ2-7
D: TRBD1
size: once
CDR3: CASSLSTGTKREQYF
DNA: TGTGCCAGCAGCTTATCGACAGGGACGAAAAGGGAGCAGTACTTC

V: TRBV11-3
J: TRBJ2-1
D: NA
size: NA
CDR3: CASSLGGQPDEQFF
DNA: TGTGCCAGCAGCTTAGGTGGACAGCCAGATGAGCAGTTCTTC

V: TRBV19
J: TRBJ2-1
D: NA
size: NA
CDR3: CASSRGLSYNEQFF
DNA: TGTGCCAGTAGTAGGGGCCTTAGTTACAATGAGCAGTTCTTC